This T cell receptor beta chain is drawn from a study of blood T cell repertoires in COVID-19. Authors' methods: Amplification from reference gene primers served as the basis for estimated nucleated cell counts. Clones were read by immunoSEQ multiplex PCR, and TCRdb kept only the in-frame ones, dropping some. V, J and clone size reflect that table, while D and trimming were determined from the DNA. This sample has 110,000 or so clones, with around 83% found just once. The receptor was isolated from an older woman with COVID-19, enrolled during active disease. The sample consisted of peripheral blood.

Written as DNA, the CDR3 is TGTGCCAGCAGCCCCGTCACAGGGAACATTCCGTTCTTC. Translated, it gives CASSPVTGNIPFF. This sequence joins TRBV27 and TRBJ2-1; D is possibly TRBD1 (6 bases). The CDR3 is 13 amino acids. V was clipped by 6 bases and J by 15 bases, with 21 bases between them. CDR1 and CDR2 from the germline V gene are MNHEY and SMNVEV (reference sequence).